This is a list of T cell receptor beta chains from one sample in a study of blood T cell repertoires in COVID-19. TCRdb's copy holds only in-frame clones and misses some; the assay was immunoSEQ multiplex PCR. The sample has 150,000 to 200,000 clones, 80% to 85% seen once; the top ten hold roughly 3%. The sample comprised peripheral blood. These receptors all stem from a human donor with acute or convalescent COVID-19. The donor label of this sample is uncertain. Each CDR3 is given with its conserved first and last residue. The order of the fields is J gene, V gene, clone size, D gene, CDR3 DNA, CDR3 protein. D genes are given only for firm matches. Clone size is given for some rows only: seen once, a few or many times, or a class if the clone is expanded.

TRBJ2-7 | TRBV28 | NA | NA | TGTGCCAGCAGTTTAACGGGCGAGCAGTACTTC | CASSLTGEQYF
TRBJ1-4 | TRBV15 | NA | NA | TGTGCCACCAGCAGAGATGGGGTCGGGGGGCAATATGATGAAAAACTGTTTTTT | CATSRDGVGGQYDEKLFF
TRBJ2-2 | TRBV9 | NA | NA | TGTGCCAGCAGCGTAGGCTTAGCGGAAACCGGGGAGCTGTTTTTT | CASSVGLAETGELFF
TRBJ2-7 | TRBV11-2 | few | NA | TGTGCCAGCAGAGCCCCGGGCGGGACCTACGAGCAGTACTTC | CASRAPGGTYEQYF
TRBJ2-1 | TRBV20-1 | NA | NA | TGCAGTGCTAGAGGCCTAGGGCAGTTCTTC | CSARGLGQFF
TRBJ1-1 | TRBV29-1 | NA | TRBD1 | TGCAGCGGGCGGACAGGGGACACTGAAGCTTTCTTT | CSGRTGDTEAFF
TRBJ1-1 | TRBV12-3/TRBV12-4 | NA | NA | TGTGCCAGCAGTTCAACGGTGAACACTGAAGCTTTCTTT | CASSSTVNTEAFF
TRBJ2-6 | TRBV6-1 | NA | NA | TGTGCCAGCAGTGTACCATCCCCCCAGCGCTCTGGGGCCAACGTCCTGACTTTC | CASSVPSPQRSGANVLTF
TRBJ1-2 | TRBV28 | NA | NA | TGTGCCTTCCGGGGGGCGTATGGCTACACCTTC | CAFRGAYGYTF
TRBJ1-2 | TRBV13 | NA | NA | TGTGCCAGCAGCATTCTTTCTCGACAGAGTAACTATGGCTACACCTTC | CASSILSRQSNYGYTF
TRBJ1-3 | TRBV6-5 | NA | TRBD1 | TGTGCCAGCAGTACGGACAGGAGCTCTGGAAACACCATATATTTT | CASSTDRSSGNTIYF
TRBJ2-5 | TRBV4-1 | NA | NA | TGCGCCAGCAGCCAAGCCCAGACTAGTGGAGAGACCCAGTACTTC | CASSQAQTSGETQYF
TRBJ1-1 | TRBV7-2 | NA | TRBD1 | TGTGCCAGCAGCACACCACAGGGGCGGGCTGAAGCTTTCTTT | CASSTPQGRAEAFF